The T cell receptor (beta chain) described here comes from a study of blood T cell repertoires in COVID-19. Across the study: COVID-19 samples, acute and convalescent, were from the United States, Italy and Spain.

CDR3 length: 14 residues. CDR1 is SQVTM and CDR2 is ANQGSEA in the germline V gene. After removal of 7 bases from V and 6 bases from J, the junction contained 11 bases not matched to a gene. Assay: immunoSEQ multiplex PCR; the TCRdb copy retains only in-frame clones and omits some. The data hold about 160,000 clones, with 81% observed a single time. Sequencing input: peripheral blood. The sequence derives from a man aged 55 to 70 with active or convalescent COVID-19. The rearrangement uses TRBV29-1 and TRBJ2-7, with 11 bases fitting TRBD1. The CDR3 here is CSARRGQGVGEQYF. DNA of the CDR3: TGCAGCGCCCGCCGGGGACAGGGGGTCGGCGAGCAGTACTTC.